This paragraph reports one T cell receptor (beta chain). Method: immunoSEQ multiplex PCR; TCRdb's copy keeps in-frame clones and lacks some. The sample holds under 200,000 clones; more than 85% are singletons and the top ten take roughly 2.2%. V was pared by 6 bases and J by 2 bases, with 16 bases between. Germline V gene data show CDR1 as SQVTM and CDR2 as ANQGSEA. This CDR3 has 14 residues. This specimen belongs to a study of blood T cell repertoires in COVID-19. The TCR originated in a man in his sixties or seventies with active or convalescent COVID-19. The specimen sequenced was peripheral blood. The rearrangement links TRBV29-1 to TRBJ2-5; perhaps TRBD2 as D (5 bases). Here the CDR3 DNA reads TGCAGCGTAGACCTATTGGGAGTTCAAGAGACCCAGTACTTC. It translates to CSVDLLGVQETQYF. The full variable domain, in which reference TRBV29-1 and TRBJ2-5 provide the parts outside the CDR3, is SAVISQKPSRDICQRGTSLTIQCQVDSQVTMMFWYRQQPGQSLTLIATANQGSEATYESGFVIDKFPISRPNLTFSTLTVSNMSPEDSSIYLCSVDLLGVQETQYFGPGTRLLVL.